This is a list of T cell receptor beta chains from one sample in a study of technical replicates of blood from a few donors. Libraries were prepared by immunoSEQ multiplex PCR; TCRdb keeps only in-frame clonotypes and omits some of them. The table lists roughly 80,000 clones, roughly nine tenths of them singletons. Sequencing used T cells isolated from PBMCs. These receptors were taken from a human donor in good health. Both conserved end residues are part of each CDR3. D genes are given only for firm matches. Size tells how often a clone was seen (once, few, many) or the class of an expanded clone, and some rows leave it out.

V gene	D gene	clone size	J gene	CDR3 protein	CDR3 DNA
TRBV5-1	TRBD2	-	TRBJ2-3	CASATSGSTDTQYF	TGCGCCAGCGCAACTAGCGGGAGCACAGATACGCAGTATTTT
TRBV7-7	TRBD2	-	TRBJ2-2	CASSLRGGPGELFF	TGTGCTAGCAGCTTACGGGGGGGCCCCGGGGAGCTGTTTTTT
TRBV6-4	TRBD1	-	TRBJ2-7	CASRPGQRLAEQYF	TGTGCCAGCAGGCCGGGACAGCGACTTGCCGAGCAGTACTTC
TRBV10-3	-	-	TRBJ1-6	CAISDLEALHF	TGTGCCATCAGTGATCTGGAGGCCCTCCACTTT
TRBV30	-	-	TRBJ1-1	CAWASGSATMAFF	TGTGCCTGGGCCTCAGGGTCAGCGACGATGGCTTTCTTT
TRBV19	-	-	TRBJ2-7	CASSTQGYEQYF	TGTGCCAGTAGTACTCAGGGCTACGAGCAGTACTTC
TRBV5-1	-	once	TRBJ1-3	CASSLPGQGNTIYF	TGCGCCAGCAGCTTGCCAGGGCAGGGAAACACCATATATTTT
TRBV5-1	-	-	TRBJ1-4	CASSSVGTNEKLFF	TGCGCCAGCAGCTCGGTGGGCACTAATGAAAAACTGTTTTTT
TRBV4-1	TRBD2	-	TRBJ2-3	CASSIPGSGRAEDTQYF	TGCGCCAGCAGCATTCCGGGTAGCGGGAGGGCGGAAGATACGCAGTATTTT
TRBV19	TRBD1	-	TRBJ2-7	CATRRGGQGAYEQYF	TGTGCCACCCGGAGAGGGGGACAGGGGGCCTACGAGCAGTACTTC
TRBV19	TRBD2	-	TRBJ2-1	CASSNGLAGGRSYNEQFF	TGTGCCAGTAGTAACGGACTAGCGGGGGGGCGGTCCTACAATGAGCAGTTCTTC
TRBV6-1	TRBD1	-	TRBJ1-3	CASSEELRDRGPGNTIYF	TGTGCCAGCAGTGAAGAGTTACGGGACAGGGGGCCTGGAAACACCATATATTTT
TRBV10-3	TRBD2	-	TRBJ2-1	CAIRLAGESAEQFF	TGTGCCATCAGGTTAGCGGGAGAAAGCGCTGAGCAGTTCTTC
TRBV15	-	-	TRBJ1-1	CATSHDRNLVAFF	TGTGCCACCAGCCATGACAGAAATTTGGTTGCTTTCTTT
TRBV7-9	-	once	TRBJ1-1	CASSLSGQNTEAFF	TGTGCCAGCAGCTTAAGCGGCCAGAACACTGAAGCTTTCTTT
TRBV5-1	-	-	TRBJ1-5	CASSLAGQSNQPQHF	TGCGCCAGCAGCTTGGCTGGGCAGAGCAATCAGCCCCAGCATTTT
TRBV5-5	-	once	TRBJ1-4	CASSLGSRGHLDEKLFF	TGTGCCAGCAGCTTGGGCTCCCGGGGACACCTGGATGAAAAACTGTTTTTT
TRBV30	TRBD1	-	TRBJ2-7	CAWRHKSGRGIYEQYF	TGTGCCTGGAGGCACAAATCCGGCAGGGGGATCTACGAGCAGTACTTC
TRBV25-1	-	once	TRBJ2-3	CASSEPTGSTDTQYF	TGTGCCAGCAGTGAACCCACAGGTTCGACAGATACGCAGTATTTT
TRBV10-2	TRBD2	-	TRBJ2-2	CASSELRGTEELFF	TGCGCCAGCAGTGAGCTGCGGGGGACGGAGGAGCTGTTTTTT
TRBV18	-	once	TRBJ2-1	CASSPLPQGIQITTKNNEQFF	TGTGCCAGCTCACCACTACCACAGGGCATCCAAATCACGACAAAGAACAATGAGCAGTTCTTC
TRBV4-2	-	-	TRBJ1-1	CASSQGGSDTEAFF	TGTGCCAGCAGCCAAGGGGGCTCTGACACTGAAGCTTTCTTT
TRBV5-6	-	-	TRBJ1-2	CASSNFPNGNYGYTF	TGTGCCAGCAGCAATTTCCCCAACGGGAACTATGGCTACACCTTC
TRBV6-6	-	-	TRBJ2-1	CASNLYRGGNEQFF	TGTGCCAGCAATTTGTACAGGGGAGGCAATGAGCAGTTCTTC
TRBV7-9	-	-	TRBJ1-1	CASSLEALEAFF	TGTGCCAGCAGCTTAGAAGCCCTTGAAGCTTTCTTT
TRBV6-1	TRBD1	-	TRBJ1-4	CASCTGGATNEKLFF	TGTGCCAGCTGTACAGGGGGGGCAACTAATGAAAAACTGTTTTTT
TRBV29-1	TRBD1	-	TRBJ1-2	CSVAGQYPYGYTF	TGCAGCGTGGCGGGACAGTACCCCTATGGCTACACCTTC
TRBV30	-	once	TRBJ2-7	CAWTSFRGEQYF	TGTGCCTGGACCTCCTTTCGAGGCGAGCAGTACTTC
TRBV13	-	few	TRBJ2-7	CASSLFSSSYEQYF	TGTGCCAGCAGCTTGTTCTCCAGCTCCTACGAGCAGTACTTC
TRBV5-5	-	-	TRBJ2-2	CASTLLLGTGELFF	TGTGCCAGCACCCTTTTACTCGGGACCGGGGAGCTGTTTTTT
TRBV4-2	TRBD1	-	TRBJ1-5	CASSQDFDRAKPQHF	TGTGCCAGCAGCCAAGACTTCGACAGGGCAAAGCCCCAGCATTTT
TRBV14	TRBD1	-	TRBJ2-3	CASSQVNFRTGRPDTQYF	TGTGCCAGCAGCCAAGTAAATTTCCGGACAGGGAGGCCAGATACGCAGTATTTT
TRBV30	TRBD2	-	TRBJ2-7	CAWSPGGSYEQYF	TGTGCCTGGAGTCCGGGGGGTTCCTACGAGCAGTACTTC
TRBV5-8	-	-	TRBJ1-2	CASSLGWARVGYTF	TGTGCCAGCAGCTTGGGGTGGGCCAGGGTCGGCTACACCTTC
TRBV5-1	TRBD1	-	TRBJ1-3	CASSRDREGNTIYF	TGCGCCAGCAGCCGGGACAGGGAAGGAAACACCATATATTTT
TRBV29-1	-	-	TRBJ1-5	CSALSQPQHF	TGCAGCGCACTGAGTCAGCCCCAGCATTTT
TRBV5-4	TRBD2	-	TRBJ2-7	CASSFGSGGNEQYF	TGTGCCAGCAGCTTTGGTAGCGGGGGAAACGAGCAGTACTTC
TRBV19	-	-	TRBJ1-4	CASSNVELTNEKLFF	TGTGCCAGTAGTAATGTGGAGTTGACTAATGAAAAACTGTTTTTT
TRBV28	-	-	TRBJ2-6	CASSLRGGPGANVLTF	TGTGCCAGCAGTTTGAGAGGGGGACCTGGGGCCAACGTCCTGACTTTC
TRBV5-1	-	once	TRBJ1-1	CASSLTGEGIAFF	TGCGCCAGCAGCTTGACAGGCGAAGGTATAGCTTTCTTT
TRBV30	-	-	TRBJ1-2	CAWSVQMGACTF	TGTGCCTGGAGTGTACAAATGGGGGCTTGCACCTTC